This T cell receptor (beta chain) was sequenced during a study of CD8+ T cells in alopecia areata. The overall study: A 6-month off-drug phase came after tofacitinib, which had lasted 6 to 18 months. Overall study findings and caveats: Scalp samples also yield sequences of resident alphabeta T cells from normal skin. Tofacitinib did not eliminate many expanded lesional clones from scalp or blood.

Treatment: oral pan-JAK inhibitor, 5-10 mg twice daily. Alopecia areata patients provided lesional scalp punch biopsies and peripheral blood, both collected for the study. CDR3 size: 16 residues. CDR1 MNHEY and CDR2 SMNVEV come from the germline V gene (reference sequence). V was clipped by 0 bases and J by 1 base, with 13 bases between them. Following RNA extraction, reverse transcription yielded cDNA that acted as the sequencing template. Some clones are missing from TCRdb's copy, which holds only in-frame ones; the method was immunoSEQ multiplex PCR. Of about 76,000 clones listed, roughly 70% are singletons. Of note for this clone: Its antigen is still unknown.

This receptor was taken from a human donor with alopecia areata. The chain has TRBV27 and TRBJ2-7, with D tentatively TRBD1 or TRBD2 (5 bases each). The source was CD8+ T cells sorted from blood, collected at week 24, from a patient treated with tofacitinib. CDR3 in amino acids: CASSLSSRGRSYEQYF. CDR3 sequence (DNA): TGTGCCAGCAGTTTATCCTCGAGGGGAAGATCCTACGAGCAGTACTTC.